Each of the 30 T cell receptor beta chains below was sequenced from the same sample in a study of monozygotic twins with inflammatory bowel disease. TCRdb reanalyzed the 5' RACE reads, giving one entry per CDR3 protein sequence and no DNA. The clone table shows roughly 150,000 distinct CDR3 sequences, with the ten largest holding around 2.5%. The sample taken for sequencing was blood. Receptors were obtained from a human donor with ulcerative colitis or Crohn's disease, or a healthy co-twin of an affected twin (not recorded which).

V is TRBV20-1 and J is TRBJ2-7; TCRdb's assignment of TRBD1 cannot be checked, as there is no DNA. The CDR3 runs to 13 residues. Looked up from germline, CDR1 is DFQATT and CDR2 is SNEGSKA (reference sequence). This CDR3 reads CSAQRQGYHEQYF.

The chain combines TRBV27 with TRBJ2-7. From germline, CDR1 is MNHEY and CDR2 SMNVEV (reference sequence). The CDR3 spans 14 residues. CDR3 loop: CASSPILNGYEQYF.

The chain carries TRBV20-1 and TRBJ1-2; TCRdb's D call of TRBD1 is untestable without DNA. This CDR3 is built from 13 residues. Germline V gene lookup returns CDR1 DFQATT and CDR2 SNEGSKA (reference sequence). The CDR3 reads CSAHDRASDGYTF.

The rearrangement links TRBV5-1 to TRBJ2-4; no DNA is available, so the TRBD2 call from TCRdb remains unchecked. The CDR3 consists of 15 residues. The germline CDR1 and CDR2 sequences are SGHRS and YFSETQ. The CDR3 spells CASSPTTSSKNIQYF.

The chain has TRBV12-3 or TRBV12-4 and TRBJ2-3; TCRdb picks TRBD2, but there is no DNA to check that call. CDR3 length: 16 amino acids. CDR3: CASSIRLAGLADTQYF.

The rearrangement links TRBV7-2 to TRBJ2-4; there is no DNA to check the TCRdb D call of TRBD1. Germline lookup yields CDR1 SGHTA and CDR2 FQGNSA. CDR3 size: 13 residues. CDR3 region: CASSQGMGNIQYF.

The rearrangement joins TRBV5-1 to TRBJ1-1; TCRdb gives TRBD1 as the D gene, but with no DNA this cannot be confirmed. The length of the CDR3 is 14 residues. Per the germline V gene, CDR1 is SGHRS and CDR2 is YFSETQ. This CDR3 is CASDSGGPNTEAFF.

The rearrangement uses TRBV9 and TRBJ2-2. The CDR3 is 14 amino acids. The germline V gene has CDR1 SGDLS and CDR2 YYNGEE. CDR3 region: CASSRGANTGELFF.

J is TRBJ2-7 and V is TRBV11-2; with no DNA, the TCRdb D assignment of TRBD1 cannot be verified. The CDR3 is 15 residues long. Germline lookup yields CDR1 SGHAT and CDR2 FQNNGV. CDR3 sequence reads: CASSPRDVSSYEQYF.

The chain links TRBV20-1 to TRBJ1-2; TCRdb's assignment of TRBD1 cannot be checked, as there is no DNA. Germline V gene data show CDR1 as DFQATT and CDR2 as SNEGSKA (reference sequence). CDR3 size: 14 residues. This chain's CDR3 is CSALPQGARHGYTF.

This CDR3 reads CASSSYSGEETQYF. The chain couples TRBV5-6 to TRBJ2-5. Germline CDR1 reads SGHDT; CDR2 reads YYEEEE. The CDR3 length is 14 residues.

CDR3 residues: CASSPPRDFTEAFF. This sequence joins TRBV18 and TRBJ1-1. CDR3 length: 14 amino acids. Per germline, CDR1 KGHSH and CDR2 LQKENI. Drawing the rest from reference TRBV18 and TRBJ1-1, the complete variable domain is NAGVMQNPRHLVRRRGQEARLRCSPMKGHSHVYWYRQLPEEGLKFMVYLQKENIIDESGMPKERFSAEFPKEGPSILRIQQVVRGDSAAYFCASSPPRDFTEAFFGQGTRLTVV.

The V and J genes are TRBV7-2 and TRBJ2-7. The CDR3 runs to 13 residues. Germline CDR1 reads SGHTA; CDR2 reads FQGNSA. The CDR3: CASSPDRLYEQYF. Based on the CDR3 plus reference TRBV7-2 and TRBJ2-7, the full variable domain is GAGVSQSPSNKVTEKGKDVELRCDPISGHTALYWYRQSLGQGLEFLIYFQGNSAPDKSGLPSDRFSAERTGGSVSTLTIQRTQQEDSAVYLCASSPDRLYEQYFGPGTRLTVT.

The chain employs TRBV6-2 or TRBV6-3 and TRBJ1-2; lacking DNA, the TRBD1 call made by TCRdb goes unchecked. Per the germline V gene, CDR1 is MNHEY and CDR2 is SVGEGT. The CDR3 contains 12 residues. This chain's CDR3 is CASSYGALRGTF.

The chain combines TRBV29-1 with TRBJ2-2; TCRdb returns TRBD1, unconfirmable since there is no DNA. CDR1 and CDR2 (germline): SQVTM, ANQGSEA. The CDR3 loop spans 14 amino acids. The CDR3 loop reads CSVVEGDATGELFF.

The J gene is TRBJ2-3, the V gene TRBV27; TCRdb's assignment of TRBD1 cannot be checked, as there is no DNA. Germline V gene sequence: CDR1 MNHEY, CDR2 SMNVEV (reference sequence). The CDR3 spans 16 residues. CDR3 loop: CASSMRTGGNRETQYF.

The rearrangement joins TRBV9 to TRBJ2-3; TCRdb's D call of TRBD2 is untestable without DNA. The CDR3 is 16 residues long. The germline gives CDR1 SGDLS, CDR2 YYNGEE. CDR3 sequence reads: CASSVQTSGAANTQYF. Variable domain in full (rest from reference TRBV9 and TRBJ2-3): DSGVTQTPKHLITATGQRVTLRCSPRSGDLSVYWYQQSLDQGLQFLIQYYNGEERAKGNILERFSAQQFPDLHSELNLSSLELGDSALYFCASSVQTSGAANTQYFGPGTRLTVL.

V is TRBV5-4 and J is TRBJ2-1; checking the TCRdb D call of TRBD1 is not possible without DNA. Germline CDR1 is SGHNT and CDR2 is YYREEE (reference sequence). CDR3 length: 16 amino acids. The CDR3 sequence: CASSLGSGQGINEQFF.

This sequence joins TRBV24-1 and TRBJ2-3; lacking DNA, the TRBD1 call made by TCRdb goes unchecked. Germline values: CDR1 KGHDR, CDR2 SFDVKD. The CDR3 contains 15 residues. CDR3 in amino acids: CATSARGQGTDTQYF.

The rearrangement links TRBV7-9 to TRBJ1-1; absent DNA, TCRdb's TRBD1 call cannot be checked. The CDR3 has 14 amino acids. The V gene's germline CDR1 is SEHNR and CDR2 FQNEAQ (reference sequence). The CDR3 sequence: CASSSRVANTEAFF.

This chain uses TRBV11-2 with TRBJ1-6; the TCRdb D gene call, TRBD1, has no DNA to confirm it. The CDR3 totals 15 residues. Germline V lookup: CDR1 SGHAT, CDR2 FQNNGV. CDR3 region: CASSLDRGRVSPLHF.

This chain uses TRBV5-6 with TRBJ1-5; the D call of TRBD1 rests on TCRdb alone, since no DNA is present to check it. The germline gives CDR1 SGHDT, CDR2 YYEEEE. The length of the CDR3 is 14 residues. CDR3 sequence: CASSSWTGNQPQHF.

The chain carries TRBV12-3 or TRBV12-4 and TRBJ1-2; TCRdb reports TRBD1, a call that lacks DNA to check it against. This CDR3 contains 16 residues. The CDR3 is CASSLEGLRDRDGYTF.

This rearrangement joins TRBV6-2 or TRBV6-3 to TRBJ2-1; TCRdb's D call of TRBD1 is untestable without DNA. Germline V gene lookup returns CDR1 MNHEY and CDR2 SVGEGT. The length of the CDR3 is 17 residues. This CDR3 reads CASTPALTSSSYNEQFF.

The chain employs TRBV20-1 and TRBJ2-6; there is no DNA to check the TCRdb D call of TRBD1. Germline lookup yields CDR1 DFQATT and CDR2 SNEGSKA (reference sequence). The CDR3 spans 19 residues. This chain's CDR3 is CSAKTDRINQFSGANVLTF.

The gene calls are TRBV29-1 and TRBJ1-2. The germline gives CDR1 SQVTM, CDR2 ANQGSEA. This CDR3 spans 16 amino acids. CDR3 sequence: CSVVSPRWVGDYGYTF.

The chain employs TRBV12-3 or TRBV12-4 and TRBJ2-3; TCRdb outputs TRBD1, but without DNA this stays unchecked. The CDR3 has 14 amino acids. The CDR3 is CASSRDGGTDTQYF.

The J gene is TRBJ2-5, the V gene TRBV5-1; TCRdb's assignment of TRBD2 cannot be checked, as there is no DNA. The germline V gene has CDR1 SGHRS and CDR2 YFSETQ. The CDR3 extends over 14 amino acids. The CDR3 sequence: CASGVGLAQETQYF.

The V call is TRBV18, the J call TRBJ1-6; TCRdb designates TRBD1, a call that cannot be tested without DNA. This CDR3 has 13 amino acids. Germline V gene sequence: CDR1 KGHSH, CDR2 LQKENI. The CDR3 loop is CASSPSGDSPLHF.

This chain uses TRBV7-3 with TRBJ2-2; TCRdb indicates TRBD1, and absent DNA this call remains unverified. The CDR3 is made up of 14 amino acids. Germline loops: CDR1 SGHTA, CDR2 FQGTGA. CDR3 loop: CASAKGGYTGELFF.